The 11 T cell receptor beta chains listed next were all sequenced from one sample in a study of blood T cells in healthy people across ages. Through a sample-barcoded 5' primer and a J-beta primer mix, a second PCR was run for roughly 6 to 11 cycles. Each CDR3 protein gets one entry after TCRdb re-called the 5' RACE reads with MiXCR. The sample lists some 710,000 distinct CDR3 sequences; about half were seen once. The sequencing sample was made of blood. The receptors derive from a man older than 75 in good health.

This clonotype was detected a few times. This chain links TRBV5-1 with TRBJ2-1; D might be TRBD2 (6 bases). This CDR3 is 17 amino acids long. Germline loops: CDR1 SGHRS, CDR2 YFSETQ. V dropped 4 bases and J dropped 7 bases, with 24 bases sitting between them. For the CDR3, the DNA is TGCGCCAGCAGCCCTGGCAGGATGGCGGGGAAGGGGAATGAGCAGTTCTTC. Translating it yields CASSPGRMAGKGNEQFF.

This chain joins TRBV5-1 and TRBJ2-2, with TRBD2 matching 10 bases. This CDR3 has 14 amino acids. Germline trimming cut 3 bases from V and 8 bases from J; bases unmatched to any gene: 4. The V gene's germline CDR1 is SGHRS and CDR2 YFSETQ. CDR3 nucleotides: TGCGCCAGCAGCTCTAGCGGGAGTATAGGGGAGCTGTTTTTT. It is translated as CASSSSGSIGELFF.

The table lists this clonotype with many counts. This chain's CDR3 is CASSYRTSPPTDTQYF. The CDR3, as DNA: TGTGCCAGCAGTTACCGGACGTCCCCCCCCACAGATACGCAGTATTTT. This sequence joins TRBV6-2 or TRBV6-3 and TRBJ2-3; D is undetermined. This CDR3 contains 16 residues. V dropped 2 bases and J dropped 2 bases, with 14 bases sitting between them. From germline, CDR1 is MNHEY and CDR2 SVGEGT.

The chain combines TRBV27 with TRBJ2-7; the match to TRBD1 covers 9 bases. CDR1 is MNHEY and CDR2 is SMNVEV in the germline V gene (reference sequence). Germline trimming cut 8 bases from V and 4 bases from J; bases unmatched to any gene: 6. The CDR3 loop spans 13 amino acids. CDR3 region: CASGRDREYEQYF. CDR3 DNA: TGTGCCAGCGGCCGGGACAGGGAGTACGAGCAGTACTTC.

The chain joins TRBV15 to TRBJ2-3; D possibly corresponds to TRBD2 (6 bases). Between the trimmed V and J ends, which lost 0 bases and 2 bases, there was a span of 15 bases. CDR1 is LNHNV and CDR2 is YYDKDF in the germline V gene (reference sequence). There are 17 residues in the CDR3. This CDR3 is CATSRDRRELLTDTQYF. DNA of the CDR3: TGTGCCACCAGCAGAGATCGGCGGGAACTACTCACAGATACGCAGTATTTT.

Remarks on this clonotype: Its ends do not fully match the called genes, so a read error is possible. The CDR3 sequence: CASSEVGQEYDYTF. CDR3 nucleotides: TGTGCCAGCAGTGAGGTCGGGCAGGAGTATGACTACACCTTC. V gene TRBV2 combines with J gene TRBJ1-2; the D is unclear. The V gene's germline CDR1 is SNHLY and CDR2 FYNNEI. The CDR3 spans 14 residues.

Only a few counts were recorded for this clonotype. The CDR3 protein is CASSPLSSGTGYTF. DNA for the CDR3: TGTGCCAGCAGCCCTCTATCGTCAGGGACGGGCTACACCTTC. V gene TRBV7-2 combines with J gene TRBJ1-2, with D perhaps matching TRBD1 (5 bases). In germline, CDR1 is SGHTA, CDR2 FQGNSA. Trimming pared 5 bases from V and 8 bases from J, leaving 18 bases between. CDR3 length: 14 residues.

The chain is built from TRBV4-1 and TRBJ2-6; TRBD1 matches at 9 bases. The junction had 4 bases not matched to a gene; V was cut back by 4 bases and J by 0 bases. The CDR3 runs to 17 residues. Germline assignment: CDR1 MGHRA and CDR2 YSYEKL. CDR3 in amino acids: CASSPGTGSSGANVLTF. CDR3 nucleotides: TGCGCCAGCAGCCCCGGGACAGGGAGCTCTGGGGCCAACGTCCTGACTTTC.

This clonotype has just a few counts. The rearrangement joins TRBV28 to TRBJ1-6, with 8 bases that match TRBD1. The germline V gene encodes CDR1 MDHEN and CDR2 SYDVKM. Trimming at V came to 1 base and at J to 7 bases, leaving 3 bases not matched to a gene. The CDR3 extends over 15 amino acids. CDR3 region: CASSLFRGQNSPLHF. The CDR3 region has the DNA TGTGCCAGCAGTTTATTCAGGGGGCAGAATTCACCCCTCCACTTT.

V usage is TRBV14 and J usage is TRBJ2-3, with 10 nucleotides matching TRBD2. Trimming at V came to 0 bases and at J to 4 bases, leaving 7 bases not matched to a gene. The CDR3 has 17 amino acids. CDR1 is SGHDN, CDR2 FVKESK, per germline. CDR3 amino acids: CASSQEGLAGAADTQYF. In DNA form, the CDR3 reads TGTGCCAGCAGCCAAGAAGGGCTAGCGGGGGCGGCAGATACGCAGTATTTT.

The chain combines TRBV7-6 with TRBJ2-3; the D is unclear. The CDR3 covers 14 residues. The V gene lost 0 bases and the J gene lost 6 bases, with 10 bases spanning the gap. Germline V gene data show CDR1 as SGHVS and CDR2 as FNYEAQ. The CDR3 here is CASSLALSRDTQYF. In nucleotides, the CDR3 is TGTGCCAGCAGCTTAGCGCTCTCTCGGGATACGCAGTATTTT.